This TCR beta chain derives from a study of T cells in Graves' hyperthyroidism and ophthalmopathy. Germline-derived CDR1 and CDR2 are MRHNA and SNTAGT. The V segment lost 4 bases and the J segment 5 bases; nucleotides outside the gene matches: 5. The CDR3 extends over 14 amino acids. Amplified TCR beta CDR3 regions derived from RNA transcripts. TCR CDR3 regions were first amplified by RT-PCR with HTBI primers. TCRdb used MiXCR to reprocess the multiplex PCR reads, holding one entry per CDR3 protein. The data contain 250,000 to 300,000 distinct CDR3 sequences, roughly 15% of them seen just once; the ten biggest clones take up under 35%. At least ten counts were recorded for this clonotype. Hyperthyroidism was newly diagnosed in patients aged 18 to 65 (duration under 2 months).

J is TRBJ1-2 and V is TRBV6-4; 9 bases are shared with TRBD1. The receptor comes from a woman aged 45-60 years with Graves' hyperthyroidism that later progressed to Graves' ophthalmopathy. Sequenced material: blood. The CDR3 spells CASSVAGTGYGYTF. The CDR3 DNA reads as TGTGCCAGCAGTGTAGCCGGGACAGGGTATGGCTACACCTTC.